These 15 T cell receptor beta chains came from one sample sequenced in a study of blood T cell repertoires in COVID-19. Libraries were prepared by immunoSEQ multiplex PCR; TCRdb keeps only in-frame clonotypes and omits some of them. The table lists about 400,000 clones, around 87% of them singletons. Sequencing was carried out using PBMCs or T cells enriched from blood (not recorded which). All receptors derive from a man in his forties in a cohort exposed to, infected with or recovered from COVID-19 (not recorded which).

The chain has TRBV6-4 and TRBJ2-1, with D possibly being TRBD2 (5 bases). V lost 4 bases to trimming and J lost 9 bases, with 16 bases between them. Germline CDR1 reads MRHNA; CDR2 reads SNTAGT. The CDR3 is made up of 14 amino acids. The CDR3 DNA is TGTGCCAGCAGTGTAGCCGGAGGAGCTTCTGAGCAGTTCTTC. Translation: CASSVAGGASEQFF.

V is TRBV18 and J is TRBJ2-7, with TRBD2 identical over 9 bases. Germline V lookup: CDR1 KGHSH, CDR2 LQKENI. There are 14 residues in the CDR3. J was trimmed by 3 bases and V by 7 bases; bases with no gene match: 7. The CDR3 sequence: CASCQGSGSYEQYF. CDR3 coding DNA: TGTGCCAGCTGCCAGGGTAGCGGGAGCTACGAGCAGTACTTC.

The chain carries TRBV29-1 and TRBJ2-2, with TRBD1 matching over 12 bases. The J segment lost 4 bases and the V segment lost 4 bases, leaving 13 bases of the junction unmatched. CDR1 and CDR2 (germline): SQVTM, ANQGSEA. This CDR3 is 18 amino acids long. In DNA, the CDR3 is TGCAGCGTTGGACCTGGGACAGGGGGCGATCGGGTCACCGGGGAGCTGTTTTTT. This translates into CSVGPGTGGDRVTGELFF.

J is TRBJ2-3 and V is TRBV7-8; D is possibly TRBD2 (6 bases). With 5 bases removed from V and 6 bases from J, the gap between germline ends came to 15 bases. Germline CDR1 reads SGHVS; CDR2 reads FQNEAQ. This CDR3 contains 14 residues. The CDR3 reads CASSRDRRGDTQYF. The CDR3 DNA sequence: TGTGCCAGCAGCCGAGATCGGCGGGGTGATACGCAGTATTTT.

This chain joins TRBV3-1 (or the pseudogene TRBV3-2) and TRBJ1-1, with a tentative D call TRBD1 (6 bases). V was clipped by 4 bases and J by 11 bases, with 20 bases between them. The germline V gene has CDR1 LGHDT and CDR2 YNNKEL (reference sequence). This CDR3 is 14 amino acids long. Here the CDR3 DNA reads TGTGCCAGCAGCCCCTCGGGACACACTGTCGGGGCTTTCTTT. Translation: CASSPSGHTVGAFF.

This clone was recorded a few times. The rearrangement links TRBV19 to TRBJ1-4; 7 nucleotides match TRBD1. In germline, CDR1 is LNHDA, CDR2 SQIVND (reference sequence). The J segment lost 4 bases and the V segment lost 1 base, leaving 6 bases of the junction unmatched. The CDR3 is 16 amino acids. The CDR3 bases are TGTGCCAGTAGTATAGGGTTAAGGGGGCGTAATGAAAAACTGTTTTTT. Protein: CASSIGLRGRNEKLFF.

In its sample, this clone ranks as medium-sized (0.01 to 0.1%). The chain couples TRBV4-2 to TRBJ2-5, with D possibly TRBD1 on 6 matching bases. The V end lost 0 bases, the J end lost 1 base, and 9 bases lay between the germline ends. This CDR3 has 15 amino acids. Germline assignment: CDR1 LGHNA and CDR2 YNFKEQ. Written as DNA, the CDR3 is TGTGCCAGCAGCCAAGACGGACAGACCCAAGAGACCCAGTACTTC. This gives the protein CASSQDGQTQETQYF.

The genes are TRBV5-1 and TRBJ1-3; D call uncertain. Trimming took off 2 bases at V and 0 bases at J, with 9 bases between the two ends. Germline CDR1 SGHRS, CDR2 YFSETQ. The CDR3 is 15 residues long. In DNA, the CDR3 is TGCGCCAGCAGCTTCAGTGGGCTCTCTGGAAACACCATATATTTT. Its translation: CASSFSGLSGNTIYF.

The gene calls are TRBV18 and TRBJ2-7; 8 bases match TRBD1. Germline V gives CDR1 KGHSH, CDR2 LQKENI. The CDR3 covers 14 residues. The V gene end was trimmed by 4 bases and the J gene end by 2 bases; junction bases not matched to a gene: 4. The CDR3 DNA reads TGTGCCAGCTCACAGGGACAGGAAACCTACGAGCAGTACTTC. The encoded protein is CASSQGQETYEQYF.

The J gene is TRBJ1-5, the V gene TRBV28; perhaps TRBD1 as D (5 bases). The CDR3 spans 13 residues. V gave up 3 bases and J gave up 7 bases, with 10 bases separating them. Germline V gene sequence: CDR1 MDHEN, CDR2 SYDVKM. The CDR3 coding sequence is TGTGCCAGCAGTTTGCCCAGGGTCCAGCCCCAGCATTTT. Translation gives CASSLPRVQPQHF. The complete variable domain, with remaining parts taken from reference TRBV28 and TRBJ1-5, reads DVKVTQSSRYLVKRTGEKVFLECVQDMDHENMFWYRQDPGLGLRLIYFSYDVKMKEKGDIPEGYSVSREKKERFSLILESASTNQTSMYLCASSLPRVQPQHFGDGTRLSIL.

The CDR3 reads CASSHGTGGFGELFF. CDR3 sequence (DNA): TGTGCCAGCAGCCACGGGACAGGGGGCTTCGGGGAGCTGTTTTTT. This chain joins TRBV5-6 and TRBJ2-2, with 12 bases identical to TRBD1. V was pared by 4 bases and J by 7 bases, with 5 bases of the junction left unmatched. CDR3 length: 15 amino acids. CDR1 is SGHDT and CDR2 is YYEEEE in the germline V gene.

This sequence joins TRBV28 and TRBJ1-1, with 8 bases aligning to TRBD1. V was pared by 4 bases and J by 5 bases, with 6 bases of the junction left unmatched. CDR1 is MDHEN and CDR2 is SYDVKM in the germline V gene. The CDR3 consists of 14 residues. CDR3 DNA: TGTGCCAGCAGTTCCACAGGGGGATGGACTGAAGCTTTCTTT. This gives the protein CASSSTGGWTEAFF.

The chain couples TRBV5-4 to TRBJ2-3; no reliable D call. Per the germline V gene, CDR1 is SGHNT and CDR2 is YYREEE (reference sequence). The CDR3 has 14 amino acids. Trimming removed 4 bases from V and 2 bases from J, with 11 bases in between. Written as DNA, the CDR3 is TGTGCCAGCAGCCCCAGACACCTCACAGATACGCAGTATTTT. Protein: CASSPRHLTDTQYF.

The V and J genes are TRBV7-9 and TRBJ2-2; D is perhaps TRBD1 (6 bases). The CDR3 loop spans 16 amino acids. V was shortened by 5 bases and J by 5 bases, with 18 bases between the two germline ends. In germline, CDR1 is SEHNR, CDR2 FQNEAQ (reference sequence). The CDR3 loop reads CASSPQGPLRTGELFF. CDR3 DNA: TGTGCCAGCAGCCCACAGGGACCCCTCAGGACCGGGGAGCTGTTTTTT.

The rearrangement links TRBV7-9 to TRBJ2-7; D gene unclear. CDR3 length equals 12 residues. V lost 4 bases, J lost 3 bases, and 7 bases lay in between. Germline V gives CDR1 SEHNR, CDR2 FQNEAQ (reference sequence). The CDR3 reads CASSSQFYEQYF. The CDR3 DNA reads TGTGCCAGCAGCTCCCAATTCTACGAGCAGTACTTC. Together with reference TRBV7-9 and TRBJ2-7, the CDR3 gives the full variable domain: DTGVSQNPRHKITKRGQNVTFRCDPISEHNRLYWYRQTLGQGPEFLTYFQNEAQLEKSRLLSDRFSAERPKGSFSTLEIQRTEQGDSAMYLCASSSQFYEQYFGPGTRLTVT.